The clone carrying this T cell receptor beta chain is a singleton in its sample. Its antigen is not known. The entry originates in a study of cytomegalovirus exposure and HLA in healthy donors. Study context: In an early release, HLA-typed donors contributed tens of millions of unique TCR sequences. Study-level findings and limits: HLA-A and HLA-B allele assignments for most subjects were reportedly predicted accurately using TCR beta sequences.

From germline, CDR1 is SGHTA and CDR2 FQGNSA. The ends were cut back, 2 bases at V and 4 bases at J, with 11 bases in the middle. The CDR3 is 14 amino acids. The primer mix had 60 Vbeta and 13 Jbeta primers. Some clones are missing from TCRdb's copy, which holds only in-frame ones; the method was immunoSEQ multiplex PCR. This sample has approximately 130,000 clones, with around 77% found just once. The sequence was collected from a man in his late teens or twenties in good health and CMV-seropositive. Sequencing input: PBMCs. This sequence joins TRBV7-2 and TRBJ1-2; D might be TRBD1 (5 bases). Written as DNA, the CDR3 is TGTGCCAGCAGCTTACCCAGGGTTGCCTATGGCTACACCTTC. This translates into CASSLPRVAYGYTF.